The 28 T cell receptor beta chains below come from one sample, sequenced in a study of T cells after yellow fever vaccination. MiXCR was run by TCRdb on the 5' RACE reads, yielding one entry per CDR3 protein. The data hold over 200,000 distinct CDR3 sequences, with approximately 6.3% observed a single time. Sequencing used CD4+ T cells sorted from PBMCs, obtained on the day of the yellow fever booster vaccination. The receptors were gathered from a man aged 25-45 years who received the YFV17D yellow fever vaccine.

This clonotype was found many times. This chain connects TRBV6-1 to TRBJ2-7, with a tentative D call TRBD1 (5 bases). The V end was cut by 2 bases, the J end by 3 bases, with 8 bases between. Germline-derived CDR1 and CDR2 are MNHNS and SASEGT. The CDR3 is 13 residues long. CDR3 sequence reads: CASSESRVYEQYF. CDR3 nucleotide sequence: TGTGCCAGCAGTGAATCCAGGGTCTACGAGCAGTACTTC.

V gene TRBV11-2 combines with J gene TRBJ2-7; 8 bases fit TRBD2. Germline CDR1 is SGHAT and CDR2 is FQNNGV. The CDR3 spans 15 residues. V gave up 1 base and J gave up 7 bases; unmatched junction bases: 9. The CDR3 loop is CASSLAGTRVEEQYF. The DNA for the CDR3 is TGTGCCAGCAGCTTAGCGGGGACTAGGGTCGAGGAGCAGTACTTC.

This clonotype was counted between two and nine times. This chain connects TRBV7-8 to TRBJ2-2; 15 nucleotides agree with TRBD2. CDR3 length: 17 residues. Germline V CDR1 and CDR2: SGHVS, FQNEAQ. J lost 4 bases, V lost 7 bases, and 7 bases had no gene match. CDR3 sequence reads: CASTRTSGRGSTGELFF. The CDR3, as DNA: TGTGCCAGCACGCGGACTAGCGGGAGGGGTAGCACCGGGGAGCTGTTTTTT.

The CDR3 DNA follows: TGTGCCATCAGCCCCGGGCTGGACTATGGCTACACCTTC. Protein sequence: CAISPGLDYGYTF. The chain couples TRBV28 to TRBJ1-2; D remains unclear. With 10 bases removed from V and 3 bases from J, the gap between germline ends came to 15 bases. Germline lookup yields CDR1 MDHEN and CDR2 SYDVKM. This CDR3 is 13 amino acids long.

DNA of the CDR3: TGCAGTGCTAGAGTCGCGGTTGGTCGCTACACCTTC. This encodes CSARVAVGRYTF. The chain links TRBV20-1 to TRBJ1-2; D ambiguous. V was cut by 1 base and J by 9 bases, with 12 bases left in between. The CDR3 sequence is 12 residues long. Germline CDR1 is DFQATT and CDR2 is SNEGSKA (reference sequence).

This clonotype was recorded many times. J is TRBJ1-1 and V is TRBV2; D unresolved. The CDR3 runs 14 residues. Germline CDR1 and CDR2: SNHLY and FYNNEI. Trimming shortened V by 1 base and J by 2 bases, and 8 bases separated the two germline ends. The CDR3 DNA is TGTGCCAGCAGTGAAGTCAGGAGAAACACTGAAGCTTTCTTT. This codes for CASSEVRRNTEAFF.

The chain has TRBV20-1 and TRBJ2-5; 10 positions agree with TRBD2. The CDR3 contains 14 residues. Germline V gene data show CDR1 as DFQATT and CDR2 as SNEGSKA (reference sequence). Germline trimming cut 1 base from V and 5 bases from J; bases unmatched to any gene: 4. The CDR3 spells CSARGLAGVETQYF. The CDR3 nucleotides are TGCAGTGCTAGAGGGCTAGCGGGAGTGGAGACCCAGTACTTC.

This clonotype has a handful of counts. One base away lies a much larger clone, so this may be a sequencing read error. The CDR3 DNA reads as TGCGCCAGCAGCAACGGAGGAAGTGCTTCCTACGAGCAGTACTTC. Translating gives CASSNGGSASYEQYF. The chain carries TRBV5-1 and TRBJ2-7; TRBD2 is a possible D gene (5 bases). Trimming took off 4 bases at V and 1 base at J, with 15 bases between the two ends. Looked up from germline, CDR1 is SGHRS and CDR2 is YFSETQ. This CDR3 spans 15 amino acids.

This clonotype was counted a few times. The chain uses TRBV5-1 and TRBJ2-3; D gene uncertain. Trimming stripped 4 bases from V and 2 bases from J, with 14 bases between. Germline V gives CDR1 SGHRS, CDR2 YFSETQ. This CDR3 has 15 amino acids. Here the CDR3 DNA reads TGCGCCAGCAGCCGCGACGGCAGGACCACAGATACGCAGTATTTT. Its protein product is CASSRDGRTTDTQYF. The complete variable domain, with remaining parts taken from reference TRBV5-1 and TRBJ2-3, reads KAGVTQTPRYLIKTRGQQVTLSCSPISGHRSVSWYQQTPGQGLQFLFEYFSETQRNKGNFPGRFSGRQFSNSRSEMNVSTLELGDSALYLCASSRDGRTTDTQYFGPGTRLTVL.

A word on this clonotype: Its ends do not fully match the called genes, so a read error is possible. The chain couples TRBV5-5 to TRBJ2-3; D perhaps matches TRBD1 (6 bases). Germline CDR1 and CDR2: SGHKS and YYEKEE (reference sequence). This CDR3 has 15 residues. As DNA, the CDR3 is TGTGCCAGCAGCGCTTCAGGGGCTTCCACAGATACGCGGTATTTT. Translation: CASSASGASTDTRYF.

This clonotype was seen repeatedly, ten times or more. The chain recombines TRBV5-1 with TRBJ2-7; the D is unclear. The CDR3 is 16 residues long. From germline, CDR1 is SGHRS and CDR2 YFSETQ. Trimming stripped 0 bases from V and 0 bases from J, with 13 bases between. The DNA of the CDR3 is TGCGCCAGCAGCTTGGCCGCGACGCTCAGCTCCTACGAGCAGTACTTC. It translates to CASSLAATLSSYEQYF. Combining the CDR3 with reference TRBV5-1 and TRBJ2-7 gives the whole variable domain KAGVTQTPRYLIKTRGQQVTLSCSPISGHRSVSWYQQTPGQGLQFLFEYFSETQRNKGNFPGRFSGRQFSNSRSEMNVSTLELGDSALYLCASSLAATLSSYEQYFGPGTRLTVT.

The DNA of the CDR3 is TGTGCTAGTGGTTTGGGACTAGCGGGAGGGTTCTTC. This gives the protein CASGLGLAGGFF. The rearrangement links TRBV12-5 to TRBJ2-1, with TRBD2 identical over 13 bases. V lost 1 base to trimming and J lost 15 bases; unmatched junction nucleotides: 0. CDR3 length: 12 residues. Germline CDR1 and CDR2: LGHNT and FRNRAP.

The chain combines TRBV5-5 with TRBJ2-5; 12 bases fit TRBD1. After removal of 4 bases from V and 4 bases from J, the junction contained 14 bases not matched to a gene. This CDR3 has 18 amino acids. The V gene's germline CDR1 is SGHKS and CDR2 YYEKEE (reference sequence). The CDR3 DNA reads as TGTGCCAGCAGCCGGGACAGGGGGCCAGCGGGAAGTACAGAGACCCAGTACTTC. This gives the protein CASSRDRGPAGSTETQYF.

This clonotype was picked up a small number of times. The genes are TRBV20-1 and TRBJ2-1, with D perhaps matching TRBD2 (6 bases). This CDR3 is 14 amino acids long. In germline, CDR1 is DFQATT, CDR2 SNEGSKA (reference sequence). Trimming left V 2 bases short and J 6 bases short, with 14 bases between. In nucleotides, the CDR3 is TGCAGTGCTAGATCTCCCGGGACTGGCAATGAGCAGTTCTTC. Translating gives CSARSPGTGNEQFF.

The chain recombines TRBV20-1 with TRBJ2-1, with TRBD2 matching 7 bases. Per the germline V gene, CDR1 is DFQATT and CDR2 is SNEGSKA (reference sequence). The CDR3 spans 13 residues. J gave up 9 bases and V 5 bases, and 10 bases lay outside the gene matches. The CDR3 spells CSAGSSERGEQFF. The CDR3 DNA reads as TGCAGTGCTGGGTCCTCCGAGCGGGGTGAGCAGTTCTTC.

This clonotype was counted many times. This chain connects TRBV20-1 to TRBJ2-3; 7 bases align to TRBD1. Trimming removed 6 bases from V and 1 base from J; junction bases left unmatched: 4. The CDR3 has 13 amino acids. Germline V gives CDR1 DFQATT, CDR2 SNEGSKA (reference sequence). CDR3: CSASDRGTDTQYF. The CDR3 DNA follows: TGCAGTGCCTCCGACAGGGGCACAGATACGCAGTATTTT.

This clonotype was detected only a few times. The gene calls are TRBV5-1 and TRBJ2-1; TRBD1 is a possible D gene (6 bases). Germline V gives CDR1 SGHRS, CDR2 YFSETQ. The V gene lost 1 base and the J gene lost 3 bases, with 8 bases spanning the gap. The CDR3 sequence is 14 residues long. The CDR3 region is CASSLSGDYNEQFF. The CDR3 region has the DNA TGCGCCAGCAGCTTGTCAGGGGACTACAATGAGCAGTTCTTC.

This clonotype was counted many times. The chain has TRBV6-1 and TRBJ1-3; possibly TRBD1 for D (6 bases). CDR1 is MNHNS, CDR2 SASEGT, per germline. V gave up 6 bases and J gave up 0 bases, with 15 bases separating them. The CDR3 contains 16 residues. CDR3 sequence reads: CASSSGHLLSGNTIYF. The CDR3 region has the DNA TGTGCCAGCAGCTCGGGACACCTTCTCTCTGGAAACACCATATATTTT.

The chain recombines TRBV10-1 with TRBJ2-3; no clear D. Germline CDR1 reads WNHNN; CDR2 reads SYGVQD (reference sequence). The germline V and J ends were trimmed by 3 bases and 1 base, with 11 bases remaining between them. The CDR3 is 15 amino acids. CDR3: CASSESAARTDTQYF. The CDR3 nucleotides are TGCGCCAGCAGTGAATCCGCGGCTCGCACAGATACGCAGTATTTT.

This clonotype was recorded at least ten times. This chain joins TRBV20-1 and TRBJ1-2; D is uncertain. Germline V gene lookup returns CDR1 DFQATT and CDR2 SNEGSKA (reference sequence). The CDR3 totals 11 residues. Trimming left V 3 bases short and J 4 bases short, with 6 bases between. In DNA form, the CDR3 reads TGCAGTGCTAGTTTATCCTATGGCTACACCTTC. Translation gives CSASLSYGYTF.

This clonotype has only a few counts. The chain has TRBV7-6 and TRBJ2-3, with 13 positions matching TRBD2. V gave up 4 bases and J gave up 4 bases; unmatched junction bases: 8. This CDR3 is built from 17 residues. Germline loops: CDR1 SGHVS, CDR2 FNYEAQ. The CDR3 is CASSSPGLAGKADTQYF. In DNA form, the CDR3 reads TGTGCCAGCAGCTCACCGGGACTAGCGGGAAAAGCAGATACGCAGTATTTT.

In its sample, this clonotype was seen a few times. The chain links TRBV21-1 to TRBJ2-2. TRBV21-1 is described as a pseudogene. The CDR3 has 15 amino acids. CDR3 in amino acids: CASSKGRRKHGELFF. In DNA, the CDR3 is TGTGCCAGCAGCAAAGGGCGAAGAAAACACGGGGAGCTGTTTTTT.

The chain is built from TRBV7-2 and TRBJ2-5; D ambiguous. The V gene lost 1 base and the J gene lost 0 bases, with 9 bases spanning the gap. CDR1 and CDR2 (germline): SGHTA, FQGNSA. This CDR3 is 15 amino acids long. DNA for the CDR3: TGTGCCAGCAGCTTAGGGGGTTGGTACCAAGAGACCCAGTACTTC. It specifies CASSLGGWYQETQYF.

This clonotype has just a few counts. V usage is TRBV7-2 and J usage is TRBJ2-2; 8 bases align to TRBD1. V gave up 2 bases and J gave up 8 bases; unmatched junction bases: 10. The CDR3 has 16 residues. Germline CDR1 and CDR2: SGHTA and FQGNSA. The DNA for the CDR3 is TGTGCCAGCAGCTTAACGGGACAGGTGAATGGAGGGGAGCTGTTTTTT. Protein product: CASSLTGQVNGGELFF. Looking up the rest from reference TRBV7-2 and TRBJ2-2 gives the full variable domain: GAGVSQSPSNKVTEKGKDVELRCDPISGHTALYWYRQSLGQGLEFLIYFQGNSAPDKSGLPSDRFSAERTGGSVSTLTIQRTQQEDSAVYLCASSLTGQVNGGELFFGEGSRLTVL.

This clonotype appeared many times. The chain links TRBV30 to TRBJ2-5; TRBD1 agrees at 9 bases. CDR3 size: 16 residues. CDR1 is GTSNPN, CDR2 SVGIG, per germline (reference sequence). After removal of 2 bases from V and 5 bases from J, the junction contained 12 bases not matched to a gene. The CDR3 protein is CAWSLLGTGITETQYF. DNA of the CDR3: TGTGCCTGGAGTCTCCTAGGGACAGGGATCACGGAGACCCAGTACTTC.

The sample holds many counts of this clonotype. The V gene is TRBV20-1, the J gene TRBJ2-7; D unclear. Germline loops: CDR1 DFQATT, CDR2 SNEGSKA (reference sequence). V lost 1 base and J lost 3, with 7 bases in between. The CDR3 loop spans 12 amino acids. The CDR3 sequence: CSARVKGYEQYF. CDR3 in DNA: TGCAGTGCTAGAGTAAAAGGCTACGAGCAGTACTTC.

At least ten counts were recorded for this clonotype. The chain recombines TRBV28 with TRBJ2-5; maybe TRBD1 (6 bases). The CDR3 contains 14 residues. V was trimmed by 5 bases and J by 3 bases, leaving 13 bases between them. The germline gives CDR1 MDHEN, CDR2 SYDVKM. The CDR3 spells CASSETGPKETQYF. CDR3 nucleotide sequence: TGTGCCAGCAGTGAAACAGGGCCCAAAGAGACCCAGTACTTC.

The table lists this clonotype with a few counts. The chain has TRBV2 and TRBJ2-3, with 7 bases matching TRBD2. The CDR3 sequence is 14 residues long. V shed 9 bases and J 5 bases; nucleotides not matched to a gene: 11. The germline V gene has CDR1 SNHLY and CDR2 FYNNEI. The CDR3 protein is CASNLAVVGDTQYF. Written as DNA, the CDR3 is TGTGCCAGTAACCTAGCGGTCGTGGGAGATACGCAGTATTTT.